The TCR beta chain described here comes from a study of blood T cell repertoires in COVID-19. On the study more broadly: Sample material is recorded as cDNA or gDNA derived from T cells, B-cell-depleted T cells, or PBMCs.

In this sample, this clone turned up a few times. In the original analysis: How many nucleated cells were present was estimated from reference gene primer amplification. Profiled with immunoSEQ multiplex PCR; TCRdb holds only in-frame clones, not every one. The D gene and trimming were derived from the DNA, and the V and J assignments and clone size from that table. The sample consists of 140,000 or so clones, about 86% of them appearing once. The CDR3 length is 15 residues. Trimming took 3 bases from V and 6 from J; bases not matched to a gene: 8. Germline V CDR1 and CDR2: MNHEY, SMNVEV (reference sequence).

The V and J genes are TRBV27 and TRBJ2-7, with TRBD2 identical over 10 bases. The sequence derives from a human donor in a cohort sampled during active COVID-19. Sequencing was done on a sample of peripheral blood. The CDR3 DNA follows: TGTGCCAGCAGTTTGTTGGCTAGCGGGAGAGGCGAGCAGTACTTC. Its translation is CASSLLASGRGEQYF.